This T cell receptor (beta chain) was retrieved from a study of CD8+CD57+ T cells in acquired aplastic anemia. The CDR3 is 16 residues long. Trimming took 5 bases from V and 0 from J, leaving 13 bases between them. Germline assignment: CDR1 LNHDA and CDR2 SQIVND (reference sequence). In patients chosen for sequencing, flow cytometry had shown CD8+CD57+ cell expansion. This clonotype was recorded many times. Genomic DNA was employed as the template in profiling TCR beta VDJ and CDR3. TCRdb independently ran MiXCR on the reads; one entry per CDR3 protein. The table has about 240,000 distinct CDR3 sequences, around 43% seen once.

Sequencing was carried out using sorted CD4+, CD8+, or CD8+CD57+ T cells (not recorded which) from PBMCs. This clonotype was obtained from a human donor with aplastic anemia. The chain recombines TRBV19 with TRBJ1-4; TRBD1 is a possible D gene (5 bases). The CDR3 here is CASSAQDLATNEKLFF. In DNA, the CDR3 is TGTGCCAGTAGTGCACAGGATCTTGCAACTAATGAAAAACTGTTTTTT.